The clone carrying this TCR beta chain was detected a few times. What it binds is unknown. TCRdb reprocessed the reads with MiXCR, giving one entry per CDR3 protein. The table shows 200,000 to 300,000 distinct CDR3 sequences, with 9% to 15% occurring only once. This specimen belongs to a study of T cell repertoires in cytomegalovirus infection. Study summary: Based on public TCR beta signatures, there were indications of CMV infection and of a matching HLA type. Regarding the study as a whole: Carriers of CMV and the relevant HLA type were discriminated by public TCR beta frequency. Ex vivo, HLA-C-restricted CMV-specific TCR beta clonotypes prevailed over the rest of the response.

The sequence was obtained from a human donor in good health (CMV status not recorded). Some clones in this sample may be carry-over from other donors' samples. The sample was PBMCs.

Written as DNA, the CDR3 is TGTGCCAGCAGCTTCAGTTCAGGGACCCAAGAGACCCAGTACTTC. It encodes CASSFSSGTQETQYF. This chain joins TRBV7-3 and TRBJ2-5; D may correspond to TRBD1 or TRBD2 (5 bases each). The CDR3 totals 15 residues. Germline loops: CDR1 SGHTA, CDR2 FQGTGA. The V gene lost 3 bases and the J gene lost 1 base, with 12 bases spanning the gap. The full variable domain, rest sourced from reference TRBV7-3 and TRBJ2-5, is GAGVSQTPSNKVTEKGKYVELRCDPISGHTALYWYRQSLGQGPEFLIYFQGTGAADDSGLPNDRFFAVRPEGSVSTLKIQRTERGDSAVYLCASSFSSGTQETQYFGPGTRLLVL.